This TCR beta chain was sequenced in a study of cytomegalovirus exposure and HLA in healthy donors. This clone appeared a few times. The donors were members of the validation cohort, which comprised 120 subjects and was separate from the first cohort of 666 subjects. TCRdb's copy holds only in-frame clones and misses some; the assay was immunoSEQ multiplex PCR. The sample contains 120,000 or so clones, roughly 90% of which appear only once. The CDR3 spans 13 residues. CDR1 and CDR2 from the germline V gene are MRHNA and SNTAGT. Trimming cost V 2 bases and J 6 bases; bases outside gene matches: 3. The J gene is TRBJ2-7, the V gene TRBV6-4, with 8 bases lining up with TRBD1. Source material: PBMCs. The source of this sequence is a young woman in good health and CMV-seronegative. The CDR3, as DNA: TGTGCCAGCAGTGACACCGACAGGGGCGAGCAGTACTTC. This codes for CASSDTDRGEQYF.